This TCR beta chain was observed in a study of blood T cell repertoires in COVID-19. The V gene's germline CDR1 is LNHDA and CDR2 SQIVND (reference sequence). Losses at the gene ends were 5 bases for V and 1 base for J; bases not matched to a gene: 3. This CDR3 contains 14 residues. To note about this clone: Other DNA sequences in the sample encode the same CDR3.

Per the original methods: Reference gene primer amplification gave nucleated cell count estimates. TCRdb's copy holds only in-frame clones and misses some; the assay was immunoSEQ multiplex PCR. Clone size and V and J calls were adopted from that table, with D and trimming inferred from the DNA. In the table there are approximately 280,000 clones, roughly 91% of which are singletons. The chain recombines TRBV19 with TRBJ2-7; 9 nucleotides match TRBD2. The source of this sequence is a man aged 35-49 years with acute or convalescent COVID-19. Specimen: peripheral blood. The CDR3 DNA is TGTGCCAGTAGTCTAGCGGGGACATCCTACGAGCAGTACTTC. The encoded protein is CASSLAGTSYEQYF.